This TCR beta chain was retrieved from a study of cytomegalovirus exposure and HLA in healthy donors (dated 2017 in TCRdb). Regarding the research as a whole: According to an earlier analysis of 550 to 700 of the donors, 150 million to 200 million T cells yielded 95 million to 140 million unique TCR beta sequences and approximately 280 Gb of sequence data. About 320 gigabases of sequencing data and tens of millions of unique TCR sequences were included in an early release covering several hundred HLA-typed donors. Of the 350 to 400 genotyped donors, around 81% fell in the genetic ancestry cluster associated with self-reported Caucasian donors. The study aimed to test whether cataloging public T cell receptors could reveal signatures of past pathogen exposure. The T cell repertoires of some 670 subjects were profiled by immunosequencing and related to cytomegalovirus serostatus. Besides the first cohort of 550 to 750 subjects, a separate validation cohort made up of over a hundred different subjects was used. To predict cytomegalovirus infection status, the study brought together high-throughput TCR immunosequencing, statistical association of individual TCRs with disease status, and machine learning. To study patterns of TCR occurrence, a later analysis re-analyzed previously published TCR beta repertoires from several hundred donors and added high-resolution HLA genotyping. The later analysis used no new phenotypic data to find candidate immune exposures, relying instead on TCR beta sequences and their occurrence across donors. An earlier analysis of about 600 of the donors used high-throughput TCR beta sequencing to judge whether each TCR beta V gene segment behaved as functional or pseudogenic. Donor age, sex, ethnicity and CMV serostatus were compiled alongside the repertoire data. In a later genetic analysis, genome-wide SNP genotypes for about 65% of the 666 donors were used, and that subset was treated as a discovery cohort. Every discovery cohort repertoire had been produced on one sequencing platform. HLA typing covered class I and class II loci at four-digit resolution. Typing coverage differed by locus: A, B, C, DRB1 and DQB1 were typed in roughly 620-630 donors, DQA1 in approximately 520, DPA1 in 600 to 610, and DPB1 in roughly 470. Because of strong linkage in the cohort, roughly five DR-DQ haplotypes were treated as single units for association and clustering. Across approximately 420 genotyped donors of the cohort, an average of about 240,000 unique TCR beta nucleotide sequences per donor were sequenced, and approximately 19% of those sequences were non-productive. Study-level results and caveats: Correlated functional status among segregating V segments might be attributable to linkage disequilibrium, but an unknown experimental factor could not be ruled out. In a later analysis, some 18,000 TCR beta sequences were associated with specific HLA alleles at a false discovery rate of 0.05. A later analysis reported that several top co-occurrence clusters appeared linked to parvovirus B19, influenza, CMV and Epstein-Barr virus. The study listed 150 to 200 TCR beta chains as associated with cytomegalovirus. Because the 87-base-pair reads could not distinguish some IMGT-functional V segments, including TRBV6-2 and TRBV6-3, those segments were excluded. In both the original and validation cohorts, the classifier was reported to diagnose cytomegalovirus status with high specificity and sensitivity. Immune exposure information for the cohort was limited to CMV serostatus. According to a later analysis, TCR association rates differed among HLA loci, with DRB1 alleles showing the most associated TCRs and HLA-C alleles showing the fewest. Because HLA typing was missing for some donors at each locus, association tests included only the typed subset. A further reported finding was that TCR beta sequences accurately predicted the HLA-A and HLA-B alleles for most subjects in the first cohort. A later genetic analysis reported fewer N-insertions in productive TCRs among donors in an Asian-associated ancestry cluster than the approximately 700-donor mean. In vitro tests confirmed that a few of the cytomegalovirus-associated TCR beta chains recognize cytomegalovirus antigens. Roughly uniform sequencing depth across donors was assumed in presence/absence analyses, although this assumption may not hold. The authors suggested that the approach could potentially be generalized to other disease states and immunological phenotypes. Across donors, most TCR sequences were observed very rarely, whereas some public TCRs were present in many individuals. A group of highly shared sequence variants was considered likely to be a technical artifact of the sequencing pipeline. When HLA alleles, especially DR and DQ, strongly co-occurred, TCR associations were difficult to assign to individual alleles. A later genetic analysis associated a missense DCLRE1C variant with V-gene and J-gene trimming of TCR beta chains, and an independent cohort replicated the association. Only TCR beta chains were sequenced in this cohort, and the absence of alpha or paired-chain data limited detectable features. A later analysis found that most CMV-associated TCR beta chains appeared HLA-restricted, with HLA associations seemingly driven largely by CMV exposure. An earlier analysis of around 540 of the donors showed that most TCR beta V segments appeared in productive rearrangements either about 90% or about 30% of the time, which broadly matched IMGT annotations. In a later analysis, HLA-associated TCR beta chains showed more clonal expansion and lower generation probabilities than non-associated chains that were equally common. Roughly 17 rarely observed V segments, including chromosome 9 orphons, were excluded from the earlier analysis of almost 600 of the donors because counts were too low.

Its CDR3 holds 14 amino acids, cysteine through phenylalanine. This entry keeps only the CDR3 DNA: 42 bases, framed from base 1. Sequences MNHEY (CDR1) and SMNVEV (CDR2) are obtained from the germline V gene (reference sequence). Deletion took 6 bases off V and 5 bases off J, with a span of 14 bases between the germline ends. The cohort was made up of under 800 healthy bone marrow donors. Cohort members were all nominally healthy when sampled, although unrecorded immune exposures were likely present. The donor tested CMV seronegative, placing the donor among the 352 seronegative members of the cohort. Each donor provided a peripheral blood sample, and peripheral blood mononuclear cells were used for TCR beta sequencing. The Qiagen DNeasy Blood Extraction Kit was used to extract genomic DNA from the blood cell samples. This clone was picked up a small number of times. No antigen is known for it. No base-level quality is on record; no much larger clone is a single base apart.

The method was the immunoSEQ multiplex PCR assay. A mixture of 60 forward primers for TCR Vbeta segments and 13 reverse primers for TCR Jbeta segments was used in the multiplex PCR. The CDR3 region of rearranged TCR beta genes was amplified from genomic DNA by a multiplex PCR assay. On the Illumina HiSeq System, the amplified TCR beta libraries were sequenced as 87-base-pair reads. The original methods were these. A later analysis counted approximately 74 million unique TCR beta chains across the 640 or so repertoires, and some 11 million of these chains were shared by at least two donors. To remove PCR and sequencing errors, raw reads were error-corrected and collapsed into unique sequences using a nearest-neighbor algorithm that merged closely related sequences. Alignment of CDR3 sequences to IMGT reference sequences was used to assign V, D and J gene segments. Each retained sequence needed at least a six-nucleotide match to both a V gene segment and a J gene segment. Rearrangements were classified as productive when the CDR3 lacked stop codons and remained in frame with V and J, and all other rearrangements were classified as non-productive. Following IMGT convention, CDR3 was defined as the stretch from the second conserved V-encoded cysteine up to the conserved J-encoded phenylalanine. The earlier analysis of more than 450 of the donors excluded sequences that lacked an unambiguous match to a single V gene segment. In an earlier analysis of about 590 of the donors, a V segment was called functional when productive rearrangements were above 56.7%, and segregating when the standard deviation between donors exceeded 5%. To diagnose cytomegalovirus status from the catalog of TCR beta chain sequences, a statistical classification framework was built. A later analysis assigned V and J genes by comparing TCR nucleotide sequences with IMGT/GENE-DB human TR gene sequences. Using the TCRdist pipeline, a later analysis assigned CDR3 sequences along with most-parsimonious VDJ recombination scenarios. A later analysis defined each TCR beta chain by its CDR3 amino acid sequence plus V-gene family, and excluded reads lacking a unique V-gene family. To address suspected cross-contamination and a sequencing artifact, a later analysis removed around 590 highly shared, low-generation-probability nucleotide sequences. In a later analysis, a clonal expansion index for each public chain was calculated from normalized within-repertoire ranks of inferred template counts. In a later analysis, generation probabilities were computed with a VDJ recombination model fitted to out-of-frame rearrangements, and the resulting probabilities were checked against IGoR. In a later analysis, TCR-TCR, TCR-HLA and TCR-CMV co-occurrence was scored with hypergeometric tests, and a repertoire-size bias correction was applied to TCR pairs. To estimate false discovery rates, a later analysis permuted the HLA or CMV assignments 20 times. In a later analysis, co-occurring TCRs were grouped using DBSCAN, and TCRdist sequence similarity was added for clustering within HLA-allele-positive subsets. For co-occurrence clustering, repertoires with fewer than 30,000 or more than 120,000 public chains were excluded, along with roughly 5 repertoires with anomalous nucleotide sharing. Not all clones reach the TCRdb copy of this immuneACCESS table, which keeps in-frame sequences only. Checked studies attribute under half of the gap to unresolved V genes and leave the rest unexplained. V, J and clone size are taken as reported in that table, and D and trimming were inferred from the DNA itself. The sample profile shows 200,000 to 250,000 clones; roughly 70% of them were found once. The ten largest clones take up 1.5% to 2% of the sample.

Sequencing used PBMCs. The receptor chain draws on TRBV27 and TRBJ2-1, with no D gene named confidently. The receptor was isolated from a woman in her 30s in good health and CMV-seronegative. Here the CDR3 is given as CASSSARRDNEQFF. The DNA is TGTGCCAGCAGCTCTGCTAGAAGAGACAATGAGCAGTTCTTC.